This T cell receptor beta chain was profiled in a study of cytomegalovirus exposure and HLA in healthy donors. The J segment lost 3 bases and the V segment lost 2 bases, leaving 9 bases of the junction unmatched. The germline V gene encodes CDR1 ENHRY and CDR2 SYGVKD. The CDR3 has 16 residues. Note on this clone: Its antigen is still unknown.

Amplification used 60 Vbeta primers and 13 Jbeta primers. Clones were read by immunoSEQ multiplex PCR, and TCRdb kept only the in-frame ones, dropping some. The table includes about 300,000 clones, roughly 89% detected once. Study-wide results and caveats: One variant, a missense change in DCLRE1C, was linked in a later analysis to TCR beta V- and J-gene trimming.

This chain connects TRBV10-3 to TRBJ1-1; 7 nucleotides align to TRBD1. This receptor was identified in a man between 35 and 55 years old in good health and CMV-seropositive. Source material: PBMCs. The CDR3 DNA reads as TGTGCCATCAGTGAGCACAATACAGGGGAGGACACTGAAGCTTTCTTT. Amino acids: CAISEHNTGEDTEAFF.